The entry below describes one TCR beta chain. V lost 4 bases and J lost 2, with 12 bases in between. The CDR3 is made up of 14 amino acids. The germline V gene encodes CDR1 SGHNT and CDR2 YYREEE (reference sequence). The data were obtained in a study of blood T cell repertoires in COVID-19. Study details: Donors in the United States, Italy and Spain gave samples during acute or convalescent COVID-19. From T cells, B-cell-depleted T cells, or PBMCs came the material, which was cDNA or gDNA.

Original processing methods: How many nucleated cells were present was estimated from reference gene primer amplification. Clones were read by immunoSEQ multiplex PCR, and TCRdb kept only the in-frame ones, dropping some. That table is the source of V, J and clone size, and D and trimming were worked out from the DNA. Of approximately 54,000 clones detected, roughly 81% appear once; the ten largest clones hold approximately 4.9%. What was sequenced was peripheral blood. This clonotype originated in a woman aged 55-70 years with acute or convalescent COVID-19. The chain has TRBV5-4 and TRBJ2-5; the D gene is possibly TRBD2 (6 bases). The CDR3 coding sequence is TGTGCCAGCAGCCCTAAGGGGACTCAAGAGACCCAGTACTTC. Protein: CASSPKGTQETQYF.